Given below is one TCR beta chain in context. In its sample, this clone was seen a few times. Its antigen remains unidentified. The record has no base qualities; no much larger clone is one base away. CDR1 and CDR2 were assigned from the germline V gene as KGHDR and SFDVKD. At the junction V is shortened by 4 bases and J by 4 bases; bases outside the gene matches: 8. Taken from cysteine to phenylalanine, the CDR3 has 16 residues. Here the CDR3 DNA is all that survives: 48 bases in frame from base 1. TCRbeta CDR3 regions were amplified from genomic DNA by means of the immunoSEQ Assay, a bias-controlled multiplex PCR. Regarding the original processing steps: Nucleated cell counts per sample were estimated from amplification of reference gene primers within the assay. Sequence reads were collapsed and filtered to measure the absolute abundance of every unique TCRbeta CDR3 rearrangement. For each sample, productive Simpson clonality was calculated as the square root of Simpson's diversity index across productive rearrangements. Drawn from immuneACCESS, this table holds only the in-frame rearrangements with V and J called that TCRdb kept. Clones are partly lost; checked studies trace under half to an unresolved V gene and leave the rest unexplained. V, J and clone size are taken as reported in that table, and D and trimming were inferred from the DNA itself. In this sample the table shows some 96,000 clones, 70% to 90% of which occur a single time. The ten biggest clones cover 11% of the sample.

This sample was taken from a study of blood T cell repertoires in COVID-19 (dated by TCRdb to about 2020). A note on the overall study: Collaborator samples came from the United States, Italy and Spain and covered acute and convalescent phases of COVID-19. Sample metadata almost always included a de-identified subject ID, COVID-19 status, age in years and sex. The samples were drawn from the first 160 participants of the ongoing ImmuneRACE study and from over 950 subjects provided by 6 global collaborators. Where available, HLA class I and class II types were obtained from metadata supplied by the sample provider rather than from assay-based typing. The repertoires were made available in a free public database intended to serve as a resource for research on the immune response to SARS-CoV-2. Subjects who had been exposed to COVID-19, were actively infected with it, or had recovered from it provided the deeply sampled blood TCRbeta repertoires that made up the dataset. The material from the prospective study consisted of cDNA or gDNA derived from T cells, B-cell-depleted T cells, or PBMCs. Results and caveats for the whole study, not just this receptor: The amount of clinical and demographic metadata varied by source and participant and was provided uncurated.

The collaborating institutions used their own protocols to collect whole blood in K2EDTA tubes. Collaborator samples were shipped for TCRbeta analysis as frozen whole blood, isolated PBMCs, or DNA extracted from either sample type. Recombination connected TRBV24-1 to TRBJ2-1; 8 bases in the middle match TRBD2. Sequenced: peripheral blood. This TCR was sampled from a human donor in a cohort sampled during active COVID-19. The nucleotides are TGTGCCACCAGTGACCCCAGCGGGAGTGAGTACAATGAGCAGTTCTTC. Translated, this gives CATSDPSGSEYNEQFF.